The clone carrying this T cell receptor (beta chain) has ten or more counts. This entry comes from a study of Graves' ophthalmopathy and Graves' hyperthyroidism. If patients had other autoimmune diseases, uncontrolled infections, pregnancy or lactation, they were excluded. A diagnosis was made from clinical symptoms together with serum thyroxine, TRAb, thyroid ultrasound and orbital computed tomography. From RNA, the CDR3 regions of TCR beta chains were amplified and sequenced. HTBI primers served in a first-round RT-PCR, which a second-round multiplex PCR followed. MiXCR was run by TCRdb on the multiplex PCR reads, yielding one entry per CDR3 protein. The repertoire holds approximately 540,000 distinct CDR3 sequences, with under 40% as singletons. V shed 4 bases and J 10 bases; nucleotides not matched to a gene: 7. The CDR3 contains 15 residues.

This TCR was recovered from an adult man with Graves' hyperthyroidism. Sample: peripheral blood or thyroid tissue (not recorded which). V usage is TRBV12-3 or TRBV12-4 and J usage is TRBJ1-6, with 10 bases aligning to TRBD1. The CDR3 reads CASSWDRGKGSPLHF. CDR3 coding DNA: TGTGCCAGCAGTTGGGACAGGGGAAAGGGATCACCCCTCCACTTT.